These 25 T cell receptor beta chains originate from one sample sequenced in a study of vaccination and CD4 T cells after COVID-19. Treatment noted: roughly nine-day PBMC culture with coronavirus spike peptide pools or control peptides (ViraFEST assay). No antigen has been assigned to these receptors. The study sequenced cultured CD4+ T cell DNA using the Oncomine TCR Beta short-read assay. Using its own MiXCR run on the PCR reads, TCRdb lists one record per CDR3 protein. The data hold about 14,000 distinct CDR3 sequences, with about 29% observed a single time. Here the sequenced sample was CD4+ T cells from blood, cultured in vitro, taken before SARS-CoV-2 vaccination. Every receptor here comes from a human donor who received a COVID-19 vaccine.

CDR3 DNA sequence: TGTGCCAGCAGTTTGGCAGGGTCAGGTGGAAACACCATATATTTT. This codes for CASSLAGSGGNTIYF. The chain uses TRBV12-3 or TRBV12-4 and TRBJ1-3; a possible D gene is TRBD1 (5 bases). Trimming stripped 3 bases from V and 3 bases from J, with 12 bases between. This CDR3 region has 15 residues.

A remark on this clonotype: One end of the junction fails to match germline, which may point to a read error. The chain couples TRBV5-1 to TRBJ2-5, with a weak D call TRBD2 (5 bases). This CDR3 has 14 amino acids. Germline loops: CDR1 SGHRS, CDR2 YFSETQ. The CDR3 protein is CVSGLKTAQETQYF. The CDR3, as DNA: TGCGTCAGCGGCTTGAAAACAGCCCAAGAGACCCAGTACTTC.

This chain uses TRBV11-1 with TRBJ2-3, with D perhaps matching TRBD2 (5 bases). Trimming took 2 bases from V and 6 from J, leaving 15 bases between them. Germline-derived CDR1 and CDR2 are SGHAT and FQDESV (reference sequence). This CDR3 has 15 residues. In nucleotides, the CDR3 is TGTGCCAGCAGCTTAAATATGGCTAGCTTTGATACGCAGTATTTT. Translated, it gives CASSLNMASFDTQYF.

A few counts support this clonotype. The chain employs TRBV2 and TRBJ1-1, with 9 bases identical to TRBD1. Germline CDR1 SNHLY, CDR2 FYNNEI. V shed 10 bases, J shed 5 bases, and the junction held 8 bases outside the gene matches. The CDR3 is made up of 13 amino acids. The CDR3 spells CANQRDRDTEAFF. The CDR3 DNA follows: TGTGCCAATCAAAGGGACAGGGATACTGAAGCTTTCTTT.

The rearrangement uses TRBV6-1 and TRBJ2-7; 7 bases fit TRBD1. Germline-derived CDR1 and CDR2 are MNHNS and SASEGT. This CDR3 has 16 amino acids. V trimming: 6 bases; J trimming: 0 bases; junction bases outside the gene matches: 11. CDR3 amino acids: CASSPRGQISSYEQYF. CDR3 coding DNA: TGTGCCAGCAGCCCCAGGGGACAGATTAGCTCCTACGAGCAGTACTTC.

Only a few counts were recorded for this clonotype. The gene calls are TRBV20-1 and TRBJ2-5; 8 nucleotides align to TRBD2. CDR3 length equals 14 residues. Trimming took 5 bases from V and 3 from J; bases not matched to a gene: 8. CDR1 is DFQATT and CDR2 is SNEGSKA in the germline V gene (reference sequence). The CDR3 reads CSADRSGGKETQYF. In DNA, the CDR3 is TGCAGTGCTGACCGGAGCGGGGGCAAAGAGACCCAGTACTTC.

The chain employs TRBV2 and TRBJ1-5; 8 bases align to TRBD1. From germline, CDR1 is SNHLY and CDR2 FYNNEI. The CDR3 is 16 amino acids. V lost 2 bases to trimming and J lost 3 bases; unmatched junction nucleotides: 6. Here the CDR3 reads CASSEPDRAPNQPQHF. CDR3 sequence (DNA): TGTGCCAGCAGTGAACCGGACAGGGCCCCCAATCAGCCCCAGCATTTT.

The chain combines TRBV10-3 with TRBJ1-1; no clear D. Trimming took 3 bases from V and 0 from J, leaving 8 bases between them. Germline V gene lookup returns CDR1 ENHRY and CDR2 SYGVKD. This CDR3 region has 14 residues. The CDR3 DNA follows: TGTGCCATCAGTGAACACCCGATGAACACTGAAGCTTTCTTT. Residues: CAISEHPMNTEAFF.

Judged by abundance, this clonotype is medium-sized (0.01 to 0.1%). This chain's CDR3 is CSADDRGPYGYTF. The CDR3 DNA is TGCAGTGCAGATGACAGGGGACCCTATGGCTACACCTTC. This chain links TRBV20-1 with TRBJ1-2, with 8 nucleotides matching TRBD1. CDR3 length equals 13 residues. V gave up 6 bases and J gave up 4 bases; unmatched junction bases: 7. CDR1 and CDR2 from the germline V gene are DFQATT and SNEGSKA (reference sequence).

This clonotype was detected only a few times. This rearrangement joins TRBV5-4 to TRBJ2-1, with TRBD1 identical over 9 bases. The trim removed 4 bases at V and 1 base at J, leaving 3 bases unmatched. Germline V gives CDR1 SGHNT, CDR2 YYREEE (reference sequence). CDR3 length: 15 amino acids. The chain's CDR3 is CASSPGQGSYNEQFF. The CDR3 DNA reads as TGTGCCAGCAGCCCGGGACAGGGTTCCTACAATGAGCAGTTCTTC.

The chain is built from TRBV20-1 and TRBJ1-2; unclear D gene. Germline V gene data show CDR1 as DFQATT and CDR2 as SNEGSKA (reference sequence). Trimming shortened V by 5 bases and J by 8 bases, and 12 bases separated the two germline ends. The CDR3 contains 11 residues. CDR3 in amino acids: CSAWTARGYTF. DNA for the CDR3: TGCAGTGCTTGGACTGCCCGAGGCTACACCTTC.

The chain joins TRBV11-3 to TRBJ2-5; D gene uncertain. The CDR3 runs to 14 residues. Looked up from germline, CDR1 is SGHNT and CDR2 is YENEEA. V was trimmed by 5 bases and J by 1 base, leaving 11 bases between them. The CDR3 region has the DNA TGTGCCAGCAGCGTCGAACAGCTCCAAGAGACCCAGTACTTC. Translation: CASSVEQLQETQYF.

V gene TRBV5-1 combines with J gene TRBJ2-3; tentatively, D is TRBD1 or TRBD2 (5 bases each). CDR1 and CDR2 (germline): SGHRS, YFSETQ. V was shortened by 4 bases and J by 5 bases, with 14 bases between the two germline ends. The CDR3 totals 14 residues. CDR3: CASSQGTVRDTQYF. For the CDR3, the DNA is TGCGCCAGCAGCCAAGGGACGGTTAGAGATACGCAGTATTTT.

CDR3 bases: TGTGCCAGCAGTGAACTTCCCAACTCATGGTCGGGCTACACCTTC. Its translation: CASSELPNSWSGYTF. The J gene is TRBJ1-2, the V gene TRBV2; D is unresolved. The V end lost 2 bases, the J end lost 8 bases, and 18 bases lay between the germline ends. This CDR3 region has 15 residues. Germline-derived CDR1 and CDR2 are SNHLY and FYNNEI.

This clonotype was counted a few times. The CDR3 loop is CASSYGDRLWGYTF. CDR3 bases: TGTGCCAGCAGTTACGGGGACCGCCTATGGGGCTACACCTTC. This rearrangement joins TRBV6-5 to TRBJ1-2; D is perhaps TRBD1 (5 bases). The CDR3 sequence is 14 residues long. Germline CDR1 MNHEY, CDR2 SVGAGI. V lost 2 bases and J lost 8, with 15 bases in between.

Comments on this clonotype: At one of its ends the junction is not consistent with the germline gene, which may arise from a read error. This sequence joins TRBV5-3 and TRBJ1-2, with 8 bases matching TRBD1. TRBV5-3 is designated an ORF whose function remains uncertain. This CDR3 has 17 residues. The CDR3 coding sequence is TGTGCCAGCAGCTGGGGGGACAGGCCCCTAACTAACTATGGCTACACCTTC. Encoded protein: CASSWGDRPLTNYGYTF.

The table lists this clonotype with a few counts. This sequence joins TRBV1 and TRBJ1-5. TRBV1 is a pseudogene. The CDR3 runs to 12 residues. This CDR3 reads CTSSQVGQPQHF. CDR3 DNA: TGCACCAGCAGCCAAGTGGGGCAGCCCCAGCATTTT.

This clonotype was seen more than once but under ten times. The germline gene is not matched at one end of the junction; a read error may be the cause. The V and J genes are TRBV10-3 and TRBJ1-6; 12 nucleotides line up with TRBD1. Germline V gene sequence: CDR1 ENHRY, CDR2 SYGVKD. This CDR3 is 16 amino acids long. This chain's CDR3 is CAISGGTGGNNSPLHF. CDR3 sequence (DNA): TGTGCCATAAGTGGCGGGACAGGGGGCAATAATTCACCCCTCCACTTT.

This clonotype showed up just once. The chain joins TRBV9 to TRBJ1-6, with unresolved D. The CDR3 length is 15 residues. Germline CDR1 and CDR2: SGDLS and YYNGEE. V was shortened by 6 bases and J by 1 base, with 11 bases between the two germline ends. CDR3: CASNPSGSYNSPLHF. CDR3 nucleotide sequence: TGTGCCAGCAACCCCTCGGGGTCCTATAATTCACCCCTCCACTTT.

V usage is TRBV14 and J usage is TRBJ1-1; TRBD1 might be the D (5 bases). Germline V lookup: CDR1 SGHDN, CDR2 FVKESK. CDR3 size: 16 residues. Trimming stripped 0 bases from V and 1 base from J, with 12 bases between. The CDR3 loop is CASSQDWGRTNTEAFF. CDR3 bases: TGTGCCAGCAGCCAAGATTGGGGCAGGACGAACACTGAAGCTTTCTTT.

V usage is TRBV20-1 and J usage is TRBJ2-7; D perhaps matches TRBD1 (6 bases). Germline V lookup: CDR1 DFQATT, CDR2 SNEGSKA (reference sequence). This CDR3 spans 15 amino acids. Trimming took 5 bases from V and 2 from J, leaving 19 bases between them. CDR3 region: CSALTGTLRTYEQYF. Written as DNA, the CDR3 is TGCAGTGCTTTGACCGGGACACTCAGAACCTACGAGCAGTACTTC.

This clonotype has more than one count but fewer than ten. This rearrangement joins TRBV19 to TRBJ2-2; D call uncertain. Germline V lookup: CDR1 LNHDA, CDR2 SQIVND (reference sequence). V shed 1 base and J shed 7 bases, with 16 bases lying between them. The CDR3 extends over 16 amino acids. DNA of the CDR3: TGTGCCAGTAGTATAGCTGCAGCTGAGCAAAGCGGGGAGCTGTTTTTT. Its translation is CASSIAAAEQSGELFF. The full variable domain, its missing parts supplied by reference TRBV19 and TRBJ2-2, is DGGITQSPKYLFRKEGQNVTLSCEQNLNHDAMYWYRQDPGQGLRLIYYSQIVNDFQKGDIAEGYSVSREKKESFPLTVTSAQKNPTAFYLCASSIAAAEQSGELFFGEGSRLTVL.

This clonotype was observed a few times. The V gene is TRBV7-2, the J gene TRBJ1-2, with 10 bases matching TRBD1. The CDR3 covers 17 residues. Trimming at V came to 5 bases and at J to 5 bases, leaving 14 bases not matched to a gene. The germline V gene has CDR1 SGHTA and CDR2 FQGNSA. CDR3 region: CASSARDRGPFSYGYTF. The CDR3, as DNA: TGTGCCAGCAGCGCCCGGGACAGGGGACCTTTTTCTTATGGCTACACCTTC.

As for this clonotype: The junction does not match germline at one end; this may be a read error. This chain links TRBV20-1 with TRBJ1-1; 10 nucleotides agree with TRBD1. Germline V gene data show CDR1 as DFQATT and CDR2 as SNEGSKA (reference sequence). CDR3 size: 14 residues. In nucleotides, the CDR3 is TGCAGTGCTAGGGGGGGACAGGGGAACACTAAAGCTTTCTTT. Residues: CSARGGQGNTKAFF.

This rearrangement joins TRBV24-1 to TRBJ2-7; possibly TRBD1 or TRBD2 for D (6 bases each). This CDR3 has 15 residues. With 3 bases removed from V and 2 bases from J, the gap between germline ends came to 13 bases. Germline V CDR1 and CDR2: KGHDR, SFDVKD. CDR3 residues: CATSDGGQVPYEQYF. The CDR3, as DNA: TGTGCCACCAGTGATGGGGGGCAGGTCCCCTACGAGCAGTACTTC.